The 14 T cell receptor beta chains reported below all come from one sample, sequenced in a study of shared clonotypes between healthy human individuals. Only in-frame clones appear in the TCRdb table, and some are missing; sequencing was by immunoSEQ multiplex PCR. The sample records 2 million to 2.5 million clones, approximately 94% being singletons. Terminally differentiated effector memory CD45RA+ cells were excluded by CCR7 positive selection of CD45RO-negative cells. Input material: naive CD8+ T cells sorted from blood. Receptors were obtained from a man aged 18 to 29 in good health.

The chain uses TRBV27 and TRBJ1-1; D gene uncertain. This CDR3 has 14 amino acids. Between the trimmed V and J ends, which lost 4 bases and 6 bases, there was a span of 15 bases. Germline V gene sequence: CDR1 MNHEY, CDR2 SMNVEV (reference sequence). The CDR3 reads CASSSSPAGAEAFF. The CDR3 coding sequence is TGTGCCAGCAGTTCAAGCCCTGCCGGAGCTGAAGCTTTCTTT.

This clone was counted a few times. V gene TRBV10-3 combines with J gene TRBJ1-1; weak D call: TRBD1 (6 bases). The CDR3 runs 14 residues. The V and J ends lost 5 bases and 1 base respectively, with 11 bases between them. Germline V gene lookup returns CDR1 ENHRY and CDR2 SYGVKD. CDR3 sequence: CAISLGGPNTEAFF. DNA for the CDR3: TGTGCCATCAGTCTGGGGGGCCCGAACACTGAAGCTTTCTTT.

The chain combines TRBV7-8 with TRBJ2-7; D call uncertain. Germline CDR1 is SGHVS and CDR2 is FQNEAQ. The CDR3 has 16 residues. V was pared by 2 bases and J by 2 bases, with 16 bases between. DNA of the CDR3: TGTGCCAGCAGCTTACCACGGGTGGACGCTACCTACGAGCAGTACTTC. Translation: CASSLPRVDATYEQYF.

The chain joins TRBV28 to TRBJ2-1; D may be TRBD2 (5 bases). Per germline, CDR1 MDHEN and CDR2 SYDVKM. Trimming took off 3 bases at V and 8 bases at J, with 14 bases between the two ends. This CDR3 contains 14 residues. In DNA form, the CDR3 reads TGTGCCAGCAGTTTTGGGAGTCCTGTGGATGAGCAGTTCTTC. It specifies CASSFGSPVDEQFF.

The chain recombines TRBV2 with TRBJ1-4; a possible D gene is TRBD1 (6 bases). From germline, CDR1 is SNHLY and CDR2 FYNNEI. V lost 4 bases and J 0 bases, leaving 15 bases between the germline ends. CDR3 length: 17 amino acids. CDR3 loop: CASSGEDSLATNEKLFF. CDR3 bases: TGTGCCAGCAGTGGCGAGGACAGCCTAGCAACTAATGAAAAACTGTTTTTT.

The chain carries TRBV7-8 and TRBJ2-1; 7 nucleotides agree with TRBD2. The germline V gene has CDR1 SGHVS and CDR2 FQNEAQ. This CDR3 spans 17 amino acids. V shed 3 bases and J 10 bases; nucleotides not matched to a gene: 18. Written as DNA, the CDR3 is TGTGCCAGCAGCTTCAACCGCCTCGCGGGGGACCACGGGGAGCAGTTCTTC. It translates to CASSFNRLAGDHGEQFF.

The chain is built from TRBV7-9 and TRBJ2-5; D call uncertain. This CDR3 region has 13 residues. CDR1 and CDR2 from the germline V gene are SEHNR and FQNEAQ (reference sequence). The germline V and J ends were trimmed by 6 bases and 2 bases, with 10 bases remaining between them. The CDR3 coding sequence is TGTGCCAGCAGAGATACAGTTCAAGAGACCCAGTACTTC. Its translation: CASRDTVQETQYF.

This clone was detected only once. The rearrangement joins TRBV7-6 to TRBJ2-7; tentative D call: TRBD2 (6 bases). Germline V CDR1 and CDR2: SGHVS, FNYEAQ. Trimming removed 0 bases from V and 3 bases from J, with 15 bases in between. The CDR3 sequence is 16 residues long. The CDR3 DNA reads TGTGCCAGCAGCTTAGCGATTGGGGGGACGGGCTACGAGCAGTACTTC. Encoded protein: CASSLAIGGTGYEQYF.

The DNA of the CDR3 is TGTGCCAGCCGGAAAACTTCCTACAATGAGCAGTTCTTC. Residues: CASRKTSYNEQFF. The chain couples TRBV19 to TRBJ2-1; no clear D gene. V lost 9 bases to trimming and J lost 1 base, with 10 bases between them. The V gene's germline CDR1 is LNHDA and CDR2 SQIVND (reference sequence). CDR3 size: 13 residues. The whole variable domain, remainder taken from reference TRBV19 and TRBJ2-1, is DGGITQSPKYLFRKEGQNVTLSCEQNLNHDAMYWYRQDPGQGLRLIYYSQIVNDFQKGDIAEGYSVSREKKESFPLTVTSAQKNPTAFYLCASRKTSYNEQFFGPGTRLTVL.

CDR3 DNA sequence: TGTGCTAGTGGCTCCACTGAGTATAATTCACCCCTCCACTTT. This gives the protein CASGSTEYNSPLHF. The chain has TRBV12-5 and TRBJ1-6, with D uncertain. The CDR3 is 14 residues long. Trimming cost V 6 bases and J 4 bases, with 10 bases left between them. Germline V CDR1 and CDR2: LGHNT, FRNRAP.

The chain combines TRBV7-9 with TRBJ2-2; D may correspond to TRBD1 or TRBD2 (5 bases each). The CDR3 has 16 residues. Germline V gene lookup returns CDR1 SEHNR and CDR2 FQNEAQ (reference sequence). The V and J ends lost 2 bases and 0 bases respectively, with 10 bases between them. CDR3 sequence reads: CASSLSGTTNTGELFF. Written as DNA, the CDR3 is TGTGCCAGCAGCTTATCAGGGACGACGAACACCGGGGAGCTGTTTTTT.

This clone was seen a single time. This rearrangement joins TRBV6-6 to TRBJ1-1; a weak D match, TRBD1 (6 bases). The CDR3 is 13 residues long. Germline-derived CDR1 and CDR2 are MNHNY and SVGAGI (reference sequence). Trimming pared 7 bases from V and 3 bases from J, leaving 12 bases between. This CDR3 is CASKAGEDTEAFF. The CDR3, as DNA: TGTGCCAGCAAGGCAGGGGAGGACACTGAAGCTTTCTTT.

V usage is TRBV10-1 and J usage is TRBJ2-1; TRBD2 matches 11 bases. The germline CDR1 and CDR2 sequences are WNHNN and SYGVQD (reference sequence). V lost 5 bases, J lost 4 bases, and 1 base stayed unmatched. CDR3 size: 14 residues. The CDR3 loop reads CASSTSGGYNEQFF. The CDR3 DNA reads TGCGCCAGCAGTACTAGCGGGGGTTACAATGAGCAGTTCTTC.

V gene TRBV6-1 combines with J gene TRBJ2-2, with D possibly TRBD1 on 5 matching bases. V lost 3 bases, J lost 5 bases, and 16 bases lay in between. Germline values: CDR1 MNHNS, CDR2 SASEGT. The CDR3 consists of 16 residues. The CDR3 sequence is CASSDFGDSATGELFF. DNA of the CDR3: TGTGCCAGCAGTGATTTCGGCGACAGCGCTACCGGGGAGCTGTTTTTT.